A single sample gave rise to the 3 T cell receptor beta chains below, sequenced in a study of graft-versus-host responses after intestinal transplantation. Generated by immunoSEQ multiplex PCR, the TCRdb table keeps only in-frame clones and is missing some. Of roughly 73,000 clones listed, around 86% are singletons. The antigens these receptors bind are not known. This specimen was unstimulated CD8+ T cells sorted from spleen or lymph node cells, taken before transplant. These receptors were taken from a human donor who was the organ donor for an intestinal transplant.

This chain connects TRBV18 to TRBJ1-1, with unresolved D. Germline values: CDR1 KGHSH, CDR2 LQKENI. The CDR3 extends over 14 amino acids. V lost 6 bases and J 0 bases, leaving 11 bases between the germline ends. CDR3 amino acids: CASSRRRMNTEAFF. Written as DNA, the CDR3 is TGTGCCAGCTCCCGAAGGAGAATGAACACTGAAGCTTTCTTT. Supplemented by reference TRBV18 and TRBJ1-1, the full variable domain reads NAGVMQNPRHLVRRRGQEARLRCSPMKGHSHVYWYRQLPEEGLKFMVYLQKENIIDESGMPKERFSAEFPKEGPSILRIQQVVRGDSAAYFCASSRRRMNTEAFFGQGTRLTVV.

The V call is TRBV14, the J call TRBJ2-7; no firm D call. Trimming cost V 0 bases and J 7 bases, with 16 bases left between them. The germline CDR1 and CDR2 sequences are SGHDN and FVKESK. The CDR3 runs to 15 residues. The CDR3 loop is CASSQDLGSPLEQYF. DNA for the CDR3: TGTGCCAGCAGCCAAGACCTCGGCAGTCCCCTGGAGCAGTACTTC.

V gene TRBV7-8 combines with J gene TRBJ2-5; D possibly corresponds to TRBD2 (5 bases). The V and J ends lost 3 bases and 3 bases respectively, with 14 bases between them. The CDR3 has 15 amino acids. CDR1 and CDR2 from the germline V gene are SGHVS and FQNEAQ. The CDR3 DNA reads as TGTGCCAGCAGCTTCGTCAGTTGGAGGAAAGAGACCCAGTACTTC. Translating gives CASSFVSWRKETQYF.